A selection of T cell receptor beta chains follows, all from one sample in a study of blood T cell repertoires in COVID-19. The table came from immunoSEQ multiplex PCR; TCRdb's copy has only in-frame clones and leaves some out. The table includes fewer than 300,000 clones, roughly 80% detected once. The sample comprised PBMCs or T cells enriched from blood (not recorded which). Receptors were obtained from a man aged 35-49 years who had been exposed to COVID-19. Each CDR3 is given with its conserved first and last residue. Each record gives: V gene, D gene, clone size, J gene, CDR3 protein, CDR3 DNA. D genes are given only for firm matches. The size field is filled for only some rows; it gives once, few, many or a size class.

V: TRBV7-8; D: TRBD1; size: NA; J: TRBJ1-1; CDR3: CASSTRRGQTEAFF; DNA: TGTGCCAGCAGCACACGCAGGGGGCAAACTGAAGCTTTCTTT
V: TRBV15; D: NA; size: NA; J: TRBJ2-3; CDR3: CATRDRGGDTQYF; DNA: TGTGCCACCAGAGACCGGGGAGGAGATACGCAGTATTTT
V: TRBV24-1; D: NA; size: NA; J: TRBJ2-5; CDR3: CATSDPGQLQETQYF; DNA: TGTGCCACCAGTGATCCCGGACAGCTCCAAGAGACCCAGTACTTC
V: TRBV5-1; D: NA; size: NA; J: TRBJ1-3; CDR3: CASSFVSGNTIYF; DNA: TGCGCCAGCAGCTTCGTTTCTGGAAACACCATATATTTT
V: TRBV7-6; D: NA; size: NA; J: TRBJ2-6; CDR3: CASSADTGANVLTF; DNA: TGTGCCAGCAGCGCGGACACTGGGGCCAACGTCCTGACTTTC
V: TRBV30; D: TRBD1; size: NA; J: TRBJ1-1; CDR3: CAWSVRLMGQLFKNTEAFF; DNA: TGTGCCTGGAGTGTACGGCTTATGGGACAGCTTTTCAAGAACACTGAAGCTTTCTTT
V: TRBV10-3; D: TRBD1; size: few; J: TRBJ2-5; CDR3: CAISEDRAETQYF; DNA: TGTGCCATCAGTGAGGACAGGGCGGAGACCCAGTACTTC
V: TRBV30; D: TRBD1; size: NA; J: TRBJ2-1; CDR3: CAWTFDRGRVNEQFF; DNA: TGTGCCTGGACCTTCGACAGGGGGCGTGTTAATGAGCAGTTCTTC
V: TRBV11-2; D: TRBD2; size: NA; J: TRBJ2-1; CDR3: CASSSILAGNEQFF; DNA: TGTGCCAGCAGCTCGATACTAGCGGGCAATGAGCAGTTCTTC
V: TRBV23-1; D: NA; size: NA; J: TRBJ2-7; CDR3: CASRPDGEVNAYEQYF; DNA: TGCGCCAGCCGACCGGACGGGGAGGTAAATGCCTACGAGCAGTACTTC
V: TRBV20-1; D: NA; size: NA; J: TRBJ1-2; CDR3: CSAWNRGYTF; DNA: TGCAGTGCGTGGAACAGGGGCTACACCTTC
V: TRBV11-3; D: TRBD2; size: NA; J: TRBJ2-7; CDR3: CASSLELAGWRNEQYF; DNA: TGTGCCAGCAGCTTAGAGCTAGCGGGGTGGAGGAACGAGCAGTACTTC
V: TRBV11-2; D: TRBD1; size: NA; J: TRBJ2-1; CDR3: CASSLLAGTGGIAEQFF; DNA: TGTGCCAGCAGCCTACTTGCCGGGACAGGGGGGATTGCTGAGCAGTTCTTC
V: TRBV5-4; D: NA; size: NA; J: TRBJ2-1; CDR3: CASSPPQSSYNEQFF; DNA: TGTGCCAGCAGCCCGCCACAAAGCTCCTACAATGAGCAGTTCTTC
V: TRBV19; D: TRBD1; size: NA; J: TRBJ2-1; CDR3: CASSRDRGSYNEQFF; DNA: TGTGCCAGTAGTAGGGACAGGGGTTCCTACAATGAGCAGTTCTTC
V: TRBV4-1; D: NA; size: few; J: TRBJ1-1; CDR3: CASSQPPLKTGFTEAFF; DNA: TGCGCCAGCAGCCAACCCCCTCTTAAAACGGGGTTCACTGAAGCTTTCTTT
V: TRBV11-3; D: TRBD2; size: NA; J: TRBJ2-1; CDR3: CASSRETSGREQFF; DNA: TGTGCCAGCAGCCGAGAGACTAGCGGCCGTGAGCAGTTCTTC
V: TRBV3-1/TRBV3-2; D: TRBD2; size: NA; J: TRBJ2-5; CDR3: CASSQFRREQYF; DNA: TGTGCCAGCAGCCAGTTTAGGCGGGAGCAGTACTTC
V: TRBV7-2; D: NA; size: few; J: TRBJ1-5; CDR3: CASSYPGNQPQHF; DNA: TGTGCCAGCAGCTATCCGGGGAATCAGCCCCAGCATTTT
V: TRBV7-7; D: NA; size: many; J: TRBJ2-5; CDR3: CASSLVARRGETQYF; DNA: TGTGCTAGCAGCTTAGTCGCCAGACGGGGAGAGACCCAGTACTTC
V: TRBV3-1/TRBV3-2; D: NA; size: NA; J: TRBJ2-7; CDR3: CASSSLHSYEQYF; DNA: TGTGCCAGCAGCTCCTTACATTCCTACGAGCAGTACTTC
V: TRBV9; D: TRBD2; size: NA; J: TRBJ2-1; CDR3: CASSVYSGTPNEQFF; DNA: TGTGCCAGCAGCGTATATAGCGGGACCCCCAATGAGCAGTTCTTC
V: TRBV3-1/TRBV3-2; D: NA; size: once; J: TRBJ2-3; CDR3: CASSSQRSFGTDTQYF; DNA: TGTGCCAGCAGCTCCCAGAGGAGTTTTGGCACAGATACGCAGTATTTT
V: TRBV27; D: TRBD1; size: NA; J: TRBJ2-7; CDR3: CASSFGTGGDEQYF; DNA: TGTGCCAGCAGTTTTGGGACAGGGGGCGACGAGCAGTACTTC
V: TRBV29-1; D: NA; size: NA; J: TRBJ1-1; CDR3: CSVAPRRAGEAFF; DNA: TGCAGCGTTGCCCCCCGCAGGGCAGGTGAAGCTTTCTTT
V: TRBV18; D: NA; size: NA; J: TRBJ2-1; CDR3: CASSPSVTSKLEQFF; DNA: TGTGCCAGCTCCCCGTCCGTTACTAGTAAACTTGAGCAGTTCTTC
V: TRBV7-8; D: NA; size: NA; J: TRBJ1-2; CDR3: CASSTTGQTYGYTF; DNA: TGTGCCAGCAGTACCACGGGACAAACCTATGGCTACACCTTC
V: TRBV9; D: NA; size: NA; J: TRBJ1-1; CDR3: CASSGGQTLNTEAFF; DNA: TGTGCCAGCAGCGGGGGCCAGACCTTGAACACTGAAGCTTTCTTT
V: TRBV19; D: TRBD1; size: NA; J: TRBJ1-2; CDR3: CASSPNSRDRVFRYTF; DNA: TGTGCCAGTAGTCCAAACTCCCGGGACAGGGTATTCCGCTACACCTTC
V: TRBV30; D: NA; size: NA; J: TRBJ1-5; CDR3: CAWNTGPAGYQPQHF; DNA: TGTGCCTGGAACACCGGGCCGGCGGGGTATCAGCCCCAGCATTTT
V: TRBV5-1; D: NA; size: NA; J: TRBJ1-2; CDR3: CASSLRQGAHYGYTF; DNA: TGCGCCAGCAGCTTGCGGCAGGGCGCCCACTATGGCTACACCTTC
V: TRBV6-1; D: NA; size: NA; J: TRBJ2-2; CDR3: CASSELRGGAYHRKNTGELFF; DNA: TGTGCCAGCAGTGAATTGAGAGGGGGTGCCTACCACCGAAAGAACACCGGGGAGCTGTTTTTT
V: TRBV15; D: NA; size: NA; J: TRBJ1-5; CDR3: CATSLKEDQPQHF; DNA: TGTGCCACCAGCCTTAAAGAGGATCAGCCCCAGCATTTT
V: TRBV3-1/TRBV3-2; D: TRBD2; size: NA; J: TRBJ2-3; CDR3: CASRRTSGRADTQYF; DNA: TGTGCCAGCAGACGGACTAGCGGGAGAGCAGATACGCAGTATTTT
V: TRBV19; D: NA; size: NA; J: TRBJ1-5; CDR3: CASKAGGDQPQHF; DNA: TGTGCCAGTAAGGCGGGAGGCGATCAGCCCCAGCATTTT
V: TRBV2; D: NA; size: NA; J: TRBJ2-5; CDR3: CASSQNQETQYF; DNA: TGTGCCAGCAGTCAGAATCAAGAGACCCAGTACTTC